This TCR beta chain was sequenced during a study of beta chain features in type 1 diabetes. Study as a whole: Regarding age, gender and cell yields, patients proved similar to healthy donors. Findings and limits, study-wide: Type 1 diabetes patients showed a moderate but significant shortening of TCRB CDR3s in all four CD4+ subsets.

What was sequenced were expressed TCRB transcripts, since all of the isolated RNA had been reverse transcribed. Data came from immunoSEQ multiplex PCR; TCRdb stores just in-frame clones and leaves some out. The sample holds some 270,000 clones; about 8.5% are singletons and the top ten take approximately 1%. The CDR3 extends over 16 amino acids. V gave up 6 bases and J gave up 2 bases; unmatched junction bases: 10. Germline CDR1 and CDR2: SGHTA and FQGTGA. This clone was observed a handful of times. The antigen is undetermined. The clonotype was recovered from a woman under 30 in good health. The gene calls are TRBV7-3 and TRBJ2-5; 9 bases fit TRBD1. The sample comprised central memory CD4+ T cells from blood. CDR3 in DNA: TGTGCCAGCAGTCGGTACGGGACAGGGAAGCAAGAGACCCAGTACTTC. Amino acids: CASSRYGTGKQETQYF.